This T cell receptor (beta chain) was recorded in a study of OX40 agonist ivuxolimab in advanced cancers. About the study as a whole: The costimulatory receptor OX40 (CD134) was targeted by ivuxolimab, a fully human IgG2 agonistic monoclonal antibody. Three dose-escalation patients achieved partial responses, one with hepatocellular carcinoma and two with cutaneous melanoma. Peripheral TCRbeta sequencing aimed to test whether ivuxolimab altered TCR sequence diversity and caused clonal T-cell expansion. The paper describes the monotherapy dose-escalation part (N of about 47 patients) of the phase I trial of ivuxolimab. In the dose-escalation cohort, nearly 85% of patients were male, and the mean age was 60 years with a range of roughly 20 to 85. Intravenous ivuxolimab was administered to patients every 2 weeks at six dose levels: 0.01, 0.1, 0.3, 1.5, 3 and 10 mg/kg. Of the 50 to 55 dose-escalation patients, hepatocellular carcinoma was present in about 20, melanoma in roughly 15, renal cell carcinoma in 9 and head and neck cancer in 9. Prior anti-PD-1, anti-PD-L1 or anti-CTLA-4 therapy was permitted, and approximately 42% of dose-escalation patients had received checkpoint inhibitors.

Overall study results and their limits: The antigen specificity of the peripheral T cells that underwent clonal expansion was not determined. After ivuxolimab, CD8+ T cells had more expanded clones than CD4+ T cells on average. Partial responders in the 0.1-3.0 mg/kg groups had among the lowest normalized peripheral clonal expansion, especially among CD8+ T cells. Low levels of normalized T-cell clonal expansion were also seen in some patients who did not respond. Clonal expansion of both CD4+ and CD8+ blood T cells was observed from baseline to week 6 at doses 0.1 to 3.0 mg/kg.

The junction shows trimming of 7 bases on V and 3 bases on J, plus 15 bases between the germline ends. CDR1 is given as MNHNS and CDR2 as SASEGT, both from the germline V gene. Inclusive of the bounding cysteine and phenylalanine, the CDR3 is 14 residues long. The sequence is cut down to CDR3 DNA, 42 bases in frame from base 1. Patients with autoimmune disease history or receiving systemic immunosuppression were excluded from the trial. Peripheral blood for TCR sequencing was collected from all dose cohorts at baseline, on cycle 4 day 1, and on cycle 7 day 1. The samples were taken from a phase I, first-in-human, multicenter, open-label dose-escalation trial of ivuxolimab. Adults with locally advanced or metastatic melanoma, renal cell carcinoma, hepatocellular carcinoma or head and neck squamous cell carcinoma were enrolled in the trial. Before TCR sequencing, CD4+ and CD8+ T cells were separately sorted from peripheral blood.

Genomic DNA was isolated from the sorted cells so that the TCRbeta CDR3 region could be sequenced. The immunoSEQ Assay was used to sequence the TCRbeta CDR3 regions. What TCRdb holds here is the immuneACCESS table cut down to in-frame rearrangements. Part of the clones is not present; checked against another copy, under half of the missing clones reflect an unresolved V gene, and the others are unexplained. In all, the sample holds some 20,000 clones, and approximately 84% of those were seen once. Clones ranked in the top ten supply around 4% of the sample. Remarks on this clone: No antigen is known for it. No much larger clone is present one base from it, and per-base qualities are unavailable.

The V and J genes are TRBV6-1 and TRBJ1-2, with the identity of the D gene unclear. The specimen was CD4+ or CD8+ T cells sorted from blood, collected in a trial of the OX40 agonist ivuxolimab. This sequence was found in an adult with an advanced solid tumor such as melanoma, head and neck, liver or kidney cancer. The DNA is as follows: TGTGCCAGCAATATACACGTATCAGACTATGGCTACACCTTC. It codes for CASNIHVSDYGYTF.